This T cell receptor beta chain was recorded in a study of blood T cells in healthy people across ages. Germline V gene lookup returns CDR1 DFQATT and CDR2 SNEGSKA (reference sequence). The CDR3 runs to 12 residues. The V and J ends lost 0 bases and 9 bases respectively, with 11 bases between them. A second PCR of about 7 to 12 cycles used a sample-barcoded 5' primer and a J-beta primer mix. One entry per CDR3 protein results from TCRdb running MiXCR on the 5' RACE reads. This table has hundreds of thousands of distinct CDR3 sequences, roughly three fifths appearing once. Material: blood. The chain carries TRBV20-1 and TRBJ1-1; D unresolved. The receptor was isolated from a man in his 60s in good health. CDR3 in DNA: TGCAGTGCTAGAGATTGGAGGAAAAAAGCTTTCTTT. Residues: CSARDWRKKAFF.